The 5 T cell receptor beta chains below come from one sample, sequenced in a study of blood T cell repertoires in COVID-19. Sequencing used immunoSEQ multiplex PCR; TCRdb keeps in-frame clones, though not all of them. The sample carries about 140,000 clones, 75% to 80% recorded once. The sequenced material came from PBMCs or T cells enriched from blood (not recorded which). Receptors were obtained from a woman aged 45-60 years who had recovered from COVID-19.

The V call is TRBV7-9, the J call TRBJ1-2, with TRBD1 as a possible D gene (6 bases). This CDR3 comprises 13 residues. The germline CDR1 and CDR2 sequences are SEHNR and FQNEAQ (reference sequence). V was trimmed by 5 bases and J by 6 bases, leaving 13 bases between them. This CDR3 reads CASSPTGANGYTF. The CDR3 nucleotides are TGTGCCAGCAGCCCGACAGGTGCCAATGGCTACACCTTC.

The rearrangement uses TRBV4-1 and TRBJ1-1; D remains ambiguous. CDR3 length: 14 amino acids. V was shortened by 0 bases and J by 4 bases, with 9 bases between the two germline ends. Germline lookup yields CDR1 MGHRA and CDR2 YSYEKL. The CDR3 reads CASSQEHLPTEAFF. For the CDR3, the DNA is TGCGCCAGCAGCCAAGAACACCTCCCCACTGAAGCTTTCTTT.

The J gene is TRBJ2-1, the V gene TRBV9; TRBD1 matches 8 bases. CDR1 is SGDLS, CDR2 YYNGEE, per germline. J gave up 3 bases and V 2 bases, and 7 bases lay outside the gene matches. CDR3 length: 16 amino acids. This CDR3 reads CASSVSKDRDYNEQFF. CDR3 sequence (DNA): TGTGCCAGCAGCGTGTCCAAGGACAGGGACTACAATGAGCAGTTCTTC.

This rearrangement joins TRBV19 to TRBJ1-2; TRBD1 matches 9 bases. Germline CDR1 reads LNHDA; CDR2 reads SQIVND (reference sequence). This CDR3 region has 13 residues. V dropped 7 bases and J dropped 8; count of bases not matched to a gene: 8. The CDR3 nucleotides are TGTGCCAGTAACCGAAGGACAGGGGACGGCTACACCTTC. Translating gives CASNRRTGDGYTF. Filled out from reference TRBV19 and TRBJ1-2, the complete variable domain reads DGGITQSPKYLFRKEGQNVTLSCEQNLNHDAMYWYRQDPGQGLRLIYYSQIVNDFQKGDIAEGYSVSREKKESFPLTVTSAQKNPTAFYLCASNRRTGDGYTFGSGTRLTVV.

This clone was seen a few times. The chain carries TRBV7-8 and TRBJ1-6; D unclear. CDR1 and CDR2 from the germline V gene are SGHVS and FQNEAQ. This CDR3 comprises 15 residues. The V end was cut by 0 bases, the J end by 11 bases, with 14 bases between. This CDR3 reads CASSLAIGGGAPLHF. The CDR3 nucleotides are TGTGCCAGCAGCTTAGCGATCGGCGGAGGAGCACCCCTCCACTTT.